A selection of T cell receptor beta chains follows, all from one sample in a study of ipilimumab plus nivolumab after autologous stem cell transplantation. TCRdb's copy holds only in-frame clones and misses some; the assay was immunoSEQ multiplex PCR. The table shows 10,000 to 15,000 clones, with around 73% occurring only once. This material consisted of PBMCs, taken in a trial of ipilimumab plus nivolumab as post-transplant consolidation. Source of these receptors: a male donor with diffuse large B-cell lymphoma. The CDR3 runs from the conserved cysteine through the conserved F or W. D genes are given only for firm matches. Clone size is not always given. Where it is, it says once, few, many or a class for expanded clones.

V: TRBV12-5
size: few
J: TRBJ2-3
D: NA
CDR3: CASGDYTQYF
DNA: TGTGCTAGTGGGGATTATACGCAGTATTTT

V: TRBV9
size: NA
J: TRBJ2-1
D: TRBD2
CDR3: CASSVASGRNEQFF
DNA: TGTGCCAGCAGCGTAGCTAGCGGACGCAATGAGCAGTTCTTC

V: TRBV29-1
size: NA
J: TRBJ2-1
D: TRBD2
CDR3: CSAAGGNYNEQFF
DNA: TGCAGCGCTGCGGGGGGAAACTACAATGAGCAGTTCTTC

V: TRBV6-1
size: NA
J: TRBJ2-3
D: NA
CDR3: CASSGGSDTQYF
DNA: TGTGCCAGCAGTGGGGGGTCGGATACGCAGTATTTT

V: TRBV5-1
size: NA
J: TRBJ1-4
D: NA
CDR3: CASRPGGPNEKLFF
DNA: TGCGCCAGCAGGCCTGGGGGACCTAATGAAAAACTGTTTTTT

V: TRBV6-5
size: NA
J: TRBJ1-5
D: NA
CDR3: CASSYSGHLNQPQHF
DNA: TGTGCCAGCAGTTACTCGGGTCACCTCAATCAGCCCCAGCATTTT

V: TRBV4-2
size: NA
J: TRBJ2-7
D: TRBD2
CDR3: CASSQYSGSLYEQYF
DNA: TGTGCCAGCAGCCAATATAGCGGGAGTCTTTACGAGCAGTACTTC

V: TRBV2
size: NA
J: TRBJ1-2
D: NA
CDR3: CASSDSGGKTPF
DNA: TGTGCCAGCAGTGATTCGGGGGGCAAAACCCCCTTC

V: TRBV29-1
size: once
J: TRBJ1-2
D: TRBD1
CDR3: CSVEGQPNGYTF
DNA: TGCAGCGTTGAGGGACAGCCTAATGGCTACACCTTC

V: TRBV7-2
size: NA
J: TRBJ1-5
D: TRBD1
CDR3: CASSLRQGVGINSNQPQHF
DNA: TGTGCCAGCAGCCTTCGACAGGGGGTGGGGATCAATAGCAATCAGCCCCAGCATTTT

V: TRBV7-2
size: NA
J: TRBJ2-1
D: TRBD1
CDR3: CASSSRDRGYEQFF
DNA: TGTGCCAGCAGCTCCCGGGACAGGGGCTATGAGCAGTTCTTC

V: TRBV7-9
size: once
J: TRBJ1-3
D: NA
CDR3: CASSSPRGGFSGNTIYF
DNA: TGTGCCAGCAGCTCCCCCCGAGGCGGATTCTCTGGAAACACCATATATTTT

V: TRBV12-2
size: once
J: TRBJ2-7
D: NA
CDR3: CASRLVDSTHSYEQYF
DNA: TGTGCAAGTCGCTTAGTGGACAGCACGCATTCCTACGAGCAGTACTTC

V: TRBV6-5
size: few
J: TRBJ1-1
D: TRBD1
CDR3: CASRPNRQGVTEAFF
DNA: TGTGCCAGCAGACCGAACCGACAGGGGGTCACTGAAGCTTTCTTT

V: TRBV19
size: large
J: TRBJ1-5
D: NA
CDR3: CASSRQLNQPQHF
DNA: TGTGCCAGTAGTAGACAGCTCAATCAGCCCCAGCATTTT

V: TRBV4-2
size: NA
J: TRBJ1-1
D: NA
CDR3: CASSRTGTPEAFF
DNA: TGTGCCAGCAGCAGAACCGGGACCCCTGAAGCTTTCTTT

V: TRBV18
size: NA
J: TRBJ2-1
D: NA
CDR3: CASSPDPYNEQFF
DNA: TGTGCCAGCTCTCCTGACCCGTACAATGAGCAGTTCTTC

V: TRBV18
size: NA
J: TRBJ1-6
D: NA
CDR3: CASSPRVNGATLGNSPLHF
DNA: TGTGCCAGCTCTCCTCGGGTTAATGGCGCCACCTTGGGGAATTCACCCCTCCACTTT

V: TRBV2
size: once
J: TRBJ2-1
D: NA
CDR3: CASAAGRTYNEQFF
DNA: TGTGCCTCGGCGGCGGGAAGGACCTACAATGAGCAGTTCTTC

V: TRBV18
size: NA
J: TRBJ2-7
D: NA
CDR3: CASSPPNSPYEQYF
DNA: TGTGCCAGCTCACCACCGAACTCCCCCTACGAGCAGTACTTC

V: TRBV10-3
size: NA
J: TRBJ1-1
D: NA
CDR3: CAIATGPRNTEAFF
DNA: TGTGCCATTGCTACGGGACCGCGGAACACTGAAGCTTTCTTT

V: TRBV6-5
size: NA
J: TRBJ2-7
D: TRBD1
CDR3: CASKRGQGGEQYF
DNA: TGTGCCAGCAAGCGAGGACAGGGTGGAGAGCAGTACTTC

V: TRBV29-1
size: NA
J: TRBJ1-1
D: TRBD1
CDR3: CSVRTGANTEAFF
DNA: TGCAGCGTAAGGACAGGGGCGAACACTGAAGCTTTCTTT

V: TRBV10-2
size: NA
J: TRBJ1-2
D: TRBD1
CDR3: CASTPGQGYGYTF
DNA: TGCGCCAGTACACCGGGACAGGGCTATGGCTACACCTTC

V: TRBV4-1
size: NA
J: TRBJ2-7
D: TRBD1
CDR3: CASSQGGQAYEQYF
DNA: TGCGCCAGCAGCCAAGGGGGACAGGCCTACGAGCAGTACTTC

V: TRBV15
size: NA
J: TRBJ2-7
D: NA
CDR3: CATSREGGYEQYF
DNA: TGTGCCACCAGCAGAGAAGGGGGATACGAGCAGTACTTC

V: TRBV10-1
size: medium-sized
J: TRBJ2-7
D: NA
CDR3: CASSESLGPYEQYF
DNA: TGCGCCAGCAGTGAGTCCCTGGGCCCCTACGAGCAGTACTTC

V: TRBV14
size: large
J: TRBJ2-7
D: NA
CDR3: CASSQDLRQGSREQYF
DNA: TGTGCCAGCAGCCAAGATCTGAGGCAGGGGTCGCGCGAGCAGTACTTC

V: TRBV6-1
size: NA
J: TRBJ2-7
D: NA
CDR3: CASNLSRGYEQYF
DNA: TGTGCCAGCAATCTTTCACGCGGTTACGAGCAGTACTTC

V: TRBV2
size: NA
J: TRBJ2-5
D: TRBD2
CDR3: CASSVLAGVETQYF
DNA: TGTGCCAGCAGTGTGCTAGCGGGAGTAGAGACCCAGTACTTC

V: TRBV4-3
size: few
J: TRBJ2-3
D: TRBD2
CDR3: CASSQGVAGGRTDTQYF
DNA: TGCGCCAGCAGCCAAGGGGTAGCGGGGGGCCGCACAGATACGCAGTATTTT

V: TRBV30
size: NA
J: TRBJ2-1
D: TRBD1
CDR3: CASTSEYAGQVTYNEQFF
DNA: TGTGCCTCCACTTCGGAGTATGCGGGACAGGTTACCTACAATGAGCAGTTCTTC

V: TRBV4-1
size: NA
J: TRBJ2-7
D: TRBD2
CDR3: CASSFNPGLGYEQYF
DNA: TGCGCCAGCAGCTTCAATCCAGGACTAGGGTACGAGCAGTACTTC